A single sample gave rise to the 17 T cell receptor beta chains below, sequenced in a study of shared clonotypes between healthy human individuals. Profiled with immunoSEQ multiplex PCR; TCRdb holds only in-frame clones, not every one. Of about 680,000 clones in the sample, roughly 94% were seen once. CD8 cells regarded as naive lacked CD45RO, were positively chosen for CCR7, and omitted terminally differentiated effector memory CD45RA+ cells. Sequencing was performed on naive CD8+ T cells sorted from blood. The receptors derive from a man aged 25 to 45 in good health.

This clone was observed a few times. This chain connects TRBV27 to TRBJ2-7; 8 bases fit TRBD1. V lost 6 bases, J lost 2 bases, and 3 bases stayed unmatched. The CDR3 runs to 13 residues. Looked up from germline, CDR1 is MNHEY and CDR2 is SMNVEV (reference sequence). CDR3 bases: TGTGCCAGCAGGGGGACAGGAGCCTACGAGCAGTACTTC. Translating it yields CASRGTGAYEQYF.

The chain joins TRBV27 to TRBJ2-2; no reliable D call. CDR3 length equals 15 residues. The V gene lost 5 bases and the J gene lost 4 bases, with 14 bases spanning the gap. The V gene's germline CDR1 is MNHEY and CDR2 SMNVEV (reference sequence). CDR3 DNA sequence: TGTGCCAGCAGTCCTATCCCGGGTGGCACCGGGGAGCTGTTTTTT. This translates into CASSPIPGGTGELFF.

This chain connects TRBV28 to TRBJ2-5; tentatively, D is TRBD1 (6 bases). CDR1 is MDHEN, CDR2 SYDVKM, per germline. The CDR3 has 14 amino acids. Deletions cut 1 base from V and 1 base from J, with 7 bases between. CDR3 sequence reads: CASSLLDSQETQYF. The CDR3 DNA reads TGTGCCAGCAGTTTATTGGACAGCCAAGAGACCCAGTACTTC.

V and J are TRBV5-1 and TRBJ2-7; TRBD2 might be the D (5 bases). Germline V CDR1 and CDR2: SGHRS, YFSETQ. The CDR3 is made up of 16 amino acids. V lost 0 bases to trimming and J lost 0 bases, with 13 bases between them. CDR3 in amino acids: CASSLGLAPSSYEQYF. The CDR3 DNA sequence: TGCGCCAGCAGCTTGGGCCTAGCCCCCAGCTCCTACGAGCAGTACTTC.

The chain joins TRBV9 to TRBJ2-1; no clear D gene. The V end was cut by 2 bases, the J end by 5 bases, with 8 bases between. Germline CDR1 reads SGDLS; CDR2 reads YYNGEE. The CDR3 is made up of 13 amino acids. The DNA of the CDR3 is TGTGCCAGCAGCGTGACAATCCACAATGAGCAGTTCTTC. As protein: CASSVTIHNEQFF.

The CDR3 nucleotides read TGCGCCAGCAGCCAAGTCAGCCCGTATAGCAATCAGCCCCAGCATTTT. This gives the protein CASSQVSPYSNQPQHF. V is TRBV4-1 and J is TRBJ1-5; no clear D. From germline, CDR1 is MGHRA and CDR2 YSYEKL. The CDR3 consists of 16 residues. V was clipped by 1 base and J by 0 bases, with 10 bases between them.

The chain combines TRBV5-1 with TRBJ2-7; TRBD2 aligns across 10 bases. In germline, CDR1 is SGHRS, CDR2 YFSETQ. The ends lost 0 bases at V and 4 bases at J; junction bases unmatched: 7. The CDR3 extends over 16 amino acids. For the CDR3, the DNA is TGCGCCAGCAGCTTGGAGGTTAGCGGGAGGTTATACGAGCAGTACTTC. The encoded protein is CASSLEVSGRLYEQYF.

In DNA, the CDR3 is TGTGCCAGCAGCTTAGATGGGACAGGCATCTACGAGCAGTACTTC. Translating it yields CASSLDGTGIYEQYF. The genes are TRBV11-3 and TRBJ2-7; TRBD1 matches at 8 bases. Germline V lookup: CDR1 SGHNT, CDR2 YENEEA. With V trimmed by 0 bases and J by 3 bases, 4 bases remained unmatched. This CDR3 has 15 residues.

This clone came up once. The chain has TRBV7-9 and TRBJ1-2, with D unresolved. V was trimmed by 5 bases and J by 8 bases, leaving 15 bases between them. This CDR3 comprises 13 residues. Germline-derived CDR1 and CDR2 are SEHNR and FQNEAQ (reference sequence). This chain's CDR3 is CASSNPGDLGYTF. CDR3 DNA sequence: TGTGCCAGCAGCAACCCCGGGGATTTGGGCTACACCTTC.

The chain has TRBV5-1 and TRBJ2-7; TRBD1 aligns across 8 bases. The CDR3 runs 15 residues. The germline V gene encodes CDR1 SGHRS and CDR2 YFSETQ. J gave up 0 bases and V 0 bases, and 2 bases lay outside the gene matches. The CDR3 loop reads CASSLEQGGSYEQYF. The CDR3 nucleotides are TGCGCCAGCAGCTTGGAACAGGGGGGCTCCTACGAGCAGTACTTC.

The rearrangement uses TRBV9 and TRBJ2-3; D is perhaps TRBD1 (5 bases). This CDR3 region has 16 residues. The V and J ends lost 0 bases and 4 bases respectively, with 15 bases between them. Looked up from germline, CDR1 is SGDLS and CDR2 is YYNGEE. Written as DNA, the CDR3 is TGTGCCAGCAGCGTAGACTGGGCAGGGCCCGCAGATACGCAGTATTTT. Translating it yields CASSVDWAGPADTQYF.

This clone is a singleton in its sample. In DNA form, the CDR3 reads TGTGCCAGCATCCCGGGACTAGCGGATGAGCAGTTCTTC. This sequence encodes CASIPGLADEQFF. The gene calls are TRBV2 and TRBJ2-1; TRBD2 matches at 11 bases. J gave up 8 bases and V 7 bases, and 4 bases lay outside the gene matches. Germline lookup yields CDR1 SNHLY and CDR2 FYNNEI. This CDR3 is 13 amino acids long.

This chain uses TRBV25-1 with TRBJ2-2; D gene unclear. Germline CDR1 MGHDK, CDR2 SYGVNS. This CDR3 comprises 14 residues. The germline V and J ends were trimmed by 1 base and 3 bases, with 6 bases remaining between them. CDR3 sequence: CASSESEDTGELFF. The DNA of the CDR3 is TGTGCCAGCAGTGAATCTGAAGACACCGGGGAGCTGTTTTTT.

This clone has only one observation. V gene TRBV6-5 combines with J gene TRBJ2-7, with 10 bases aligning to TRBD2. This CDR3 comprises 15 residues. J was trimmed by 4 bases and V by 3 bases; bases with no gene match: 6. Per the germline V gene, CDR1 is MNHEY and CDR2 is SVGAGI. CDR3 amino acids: CASSYLSGRVYEQYF. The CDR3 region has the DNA TGTGCCAGCAGTTATTTAAGCGGGAGGGTTTACGAGCAGTACTTC.

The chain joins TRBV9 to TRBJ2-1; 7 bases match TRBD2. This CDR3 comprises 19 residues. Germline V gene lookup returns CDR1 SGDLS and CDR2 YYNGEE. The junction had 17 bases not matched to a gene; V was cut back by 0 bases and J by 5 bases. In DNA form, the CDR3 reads TGTGCCAGCAGCGTAGAGGGAGGACGGTGGGACTACCACAACAATGAGCAGTTCTTC. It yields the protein CASSVEGGRWDYHNNEQFF.

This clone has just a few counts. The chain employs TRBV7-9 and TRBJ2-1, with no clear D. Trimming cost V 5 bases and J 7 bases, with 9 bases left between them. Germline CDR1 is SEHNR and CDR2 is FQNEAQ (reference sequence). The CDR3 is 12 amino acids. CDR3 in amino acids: CASSPWRNEQFF. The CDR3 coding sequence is TGTGCCAGCAGCCCCTGGCGGAATGAGCAGTTCTTC.

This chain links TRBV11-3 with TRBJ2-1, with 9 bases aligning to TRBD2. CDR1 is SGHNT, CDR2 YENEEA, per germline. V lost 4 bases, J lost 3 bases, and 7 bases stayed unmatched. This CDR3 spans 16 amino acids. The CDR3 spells CASSSWASGNYNEQFF. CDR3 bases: TGTGCCAGCAGCTCATGGGCTAGCGGGAACTACAATGAGCAGTTCTTC.